Sequencing of this T cell receptor (beta chain) was carried out in a study of blood T cell repertoires in COVID-19. V lost 5 bases, J lost 3 bases, and 17 bases lay in between. CDR1 and CDR2 from the germline V gene are SGHTA and FQGNSA. The CDR3 spans 15 residues. Assignment of participants to cohorts was predicated upon participant-reported clinical history. Original data processing: Quantification of nucleated cells was approximated via reference gene primer amplification. Repertoires were generated with immunoSEQ multiplex PCR, while TCRdb's copy carries only in-frame clones and drops some. That table furnishes V, J and clone size, whereas the DNA furnished D and trimming. The table includes about 370,000 clones, about nine tenths detected once.

Sample: PBMCs or T cells enriched from blood (not recorded which). The TCR comes from a woman aged 25 to 39 who had recovered from COVID-19. The chain uses TRBV7-2 and TRBJ2-7; D is perhaps TRBD2 (6 bases). The CDR3 DNA sequence: TGTGCCAGCAGCCTTGGGGGGTCGTTGGGCTACGAGCAGTACTTC. Encoded protein: CASSLGGSLGYEQYF.